This T cell receptor (beta chain) was retrieved from a study of CD8+CD57+ T cells in acquired aplastic anemia. CD8+CD57+ cell expansion, shown by flow cytometry, had occurred in the patients selected for sequencing. The CDR3 is 14 amino acids. CDR1 and CDR2 from the germline V gene are LGHDT and YNNKEL (reference sequence). The V end was cut by 3 bases, the J end by 3 bases, with 11 bases between. Investigators profiled TCR beta VDJ and CDR3 from genomic DNA template. TCRdb reprocessed the reads with MiXCR, giving one entry per CDR3 protein. The table shows 160,000 or so distinct CDR3 sequences, with about 45% occurring only once. There are a few counts of this clonotype.

The specimen sequenced was sorted CD4+, CD8+, or CD8+CD57+ T cells (not recorded which) from PBMCs. The V call is TRBV3-1, the J call TRBJ2-5; the D is unclear. The TCR was taken from a human donor with aplastic anemia. CDR3 residues: CASSHPGREETQYF. The CDR3 DNA reads as TGTGCCAGCAGCCACCCCGGACGTGAAGAGACCCAGTACTTC.